Listed below are T cell receptor beta chains from one sample, sequenced in a study of T cells after yellow fever vaccination. TCRdb used MiXCR to reprocess the 5' RACE reads, holding one entry per CDR3 protein. This table has around 350,000 distinct CDR3 sequences, 6.2% appearing once. The sequencing here drew on PBMCs, taken 5 days after the yellow fever booster vaccination. Receptors were obtained from a man younger than 40 who received the YFV17D yellow fever vaccine. Each CDR3 is given with its conserved first and last residue.

>TRBJ2-1|TRBV5-1
CASSLPTPGEQFF
>TRBJ2-5|TRBV19
CASSDNLQETQYF
>TRBJ2-3|TRBV28
CASGTTDTQYF
>TRBJ2-1|TRBV5-4
CASSKGLAEVGNEQFF
>TRBJ2-5|TRBV7-6
CASSPGQGIWETQYF
>TRBJ1-6|TRBV4-3
CASSPRTGTRANSPLHF
>TRBJ2-5|TRBV20-1
CSARDGPGTQYF
>TRBJ2-3|TRBV5-1
CASSLEWWDTQYF
>TRBJ2-5|TRBV10-3
CAIRDEPGASSKEETQYF
>TRBJ1-2|TRBV11-2
CASSPGQIYGYTF
>TRBJ2-7|TRBV23-1
CASSRPAVSYEQYF
>TRBJ2-1|TRBV30
CAWTLSGRAREQFF
>TRBJ2-7|TRBV20-1
CSAVRRAYEQYF
>TRBJ2-1|TRBV5-1
CASSLAGGVSYNEQFF
>TRBJ2-5|TRBV10-3
CAISESVIETQYF
>TRBJ2-5|TRBV5-1
CASSPSGTGGGETQYF